This T cell receptor (beta chain) was identified in a study of T cell changes during pregnancy in multiple sclerosis. The CDR3 sequence is 16 residues long. Germline CDR1 reads SGHRS; CDR2 reads YFSETQ. The ends lost 0 bases at V and 2 bases at J; junction bases unmatched: 5. Profiled with immunoSEQ multiplex PCR; TCRdb holds only in-frame clones, not every one. The table has tens of thousands of clones, approximately 94% seen once. The starting material was CD8+ T cells from peripheral blood mononuclear cells, obtained after pregnancy. The TCR sequence derives from a female donor with multiple sclerosis, enrolled in a pregnancy study. This sequence joins TRBV5-1 and TRBJ2-3; TRBD1 aligns across 8 bases. DNA for the CDR3: TGCGCCAGCAGCTTGGCCGGGCAGGGGGCCACAGATACGCAGTATTTT. Residues: CASSLAGQGATDTQYF.